This T cell receptor (beta chain) was obtained from a study of T-cell reconstitution after alpha-beta-depleted transplantation in children (dated by TCRdb to about 2016). In terms of the full investigation: The study quantitatively tracked T-cell immune reconstitution after TCRalphabeta/CD19-depleted allogeneic hematopoietic cell transplantation in children using TCR repertoire profiling.

This clonotype was detected a few times. Its antigen is still unknown. Base qualities are not provided; no much larger clone lies one nucleotide away. Receptors were amplified or captured by PCR. Sequencing instrument: Illumina HiSeq 2500. TCR libraries were prepared with molecular barcoding, using unique molecular identifiers to normalize TCRbeta repertoire quantification. The public reads were reprocessed in TCRdb via fastp at Q25 and MiXCR, keeping in-frame beta chains. CDR3 protein duplicates are merged, each entry listing the most common genes and DNA. The table for this sample lists roughly 76,000 distinct CDR3 sequences; approximately 10% of them were counted only once. The ten largest clones add up to about 13% of the sample. General study outcomes and caveats: The apparently early recovery of alphabetaT-cell counts about two months after transplant reportedly depended on only several hundred rapidly expanded clones that came from non-depleted graft cells. Hyperexpanded clone frequencies declined over subsequent months; after one year, T-cell counts and TCRbeta diversity were mostly attributed to newly produced T cells. In some patients, high TCRbeta diversity at day 60 was attributed to recipient T cells and intrathymic progenitors that had survived conditioning.

The CDR3, from cysteine to phenylalanine, totals 13 residues. Only CDR3 DNA is held: 39 bases, read in frame from base 1. V is cut by 5 bases and J by 8 bases, and the space between the germline ends is 13 bases. CDR1 DFQATT and CDR2 SNEGSKA are derived from the germline V gene (reference sequence). Interpreted using the paper, the treatment or condition label stands for: allogeneic hematopoietic cell transplantation with graft depleted of TCRalphabeta T cells and CD19 B cells. The children who served as transplant recipients had been given grafts of TCRalphabeta/CD19-depleted allogeneic hematopoietic cells.

The sequences come from PBMCs, collected before TCRalphabeta/CD19-depleted stem cell transplant. The rearrangement joined TRBV20-1 to TRBJ1-6; TRBD1 could be the D gene, as 6 bases match. The receptor was isolated from a boy younger than 18 with acute myeloid leukemia, due to receive a stem cell transplant. The CDR3 loop reads CSARRGEDSPLHF. The bases are TGCAGTGCTCGCAGGGGCGAAGATTCACCCCTCCACTTT.